Shown below are 16 T cell receptor beta chains from a single sample sequenced in a study of human T cells and chemical hapten exposure. The time point here: patch test 2, 6 weeks after DPC sensitization. Noted treatment: therapeutic diphenylcyclopropenone sensitization with weekly scalp DPC. Each CDR3 protein is one row after TCRdb ran MiXCR on the RACE reads. The sample contains a few hundred thousand distinct CDR3 sequences, nearly 6.5% of which appear only once. The starting material was whole blood, obtained in connection with sensitization to the hapten diphenylcyclopropenone (DPC). These receptors were obtained from a woman aged 18-29 years with alopecia areata. Some clones in this sample may be carry-over from other donors' samples.

At least ten counts were recorded for this clonotype. V is TRBV5-1 and J is TRBJ1-5; D not resolved. This CDR3 comprises 14 residues. CDR1 and CDR2 from the germline V gene are SGHRS and YFSETQ. Trimming took 4 bases from V and 4 from J, leaving 12 bases between them. The CDR3 spells CASSPEGGNQPQHF. Here the CDR3 DNA reads TGCGCCAGCAGCCCAGAGGGAGGGAATCAGCCCCAGCATTTT.

This clonotype was observed many times. The chain couples TRBV6-2 or TRBV6-3 to TRBJ2-1, with TRBD2 matching over 14 bases. Germline lookup yields CDR1 MNHEY and CDR2 SVGEGT. The V gene end was trimmed by 6 bases and the J gene end by 15 bases; junction bases not matched to a gene: 13. CDR3 length: 15 residues. As DNA, the CDR3 is TGTGCCAGCAGCATTACGGGACTAGCGGGGGAGAATAGGTTCTTC. Translated: CASSITGLAGENRFF.

In this sample, this clonotype turned up a few times. The V and J genes are TRBV5-6 and TRBJ2-7; 8 bases line up with TRBD1. CDR3 length equals 16 residues. The germline CDR1 and CDR2 sequences are SGHDT and YYEEEE. The CDR3 bases are TGTGGTCGTAAGCTTGGGGACAGGCACAGAGTTGGTGAGCAGTACTTC. Translation gives CGRKLGDRHRVGEQYF.

This chain connects TRBV6-5 to TRBJ2-6; D unresolved. The germline V gene encodes CDR1 MNHEY and CDR2 SVGAGI. Trimming stripped 2 bases from V and 0 bases from J, with 8 bases between. The CDR3 length is 16 residues. The CDR3 coding sequence is TGTGCCAGCAGTTACGGCCTGAGCTCTGGGGCCAACGTCCTGACTTTC. It yields the protein CASSYGLSSGANVLTF.

This clonotype has more than one count but fewer than ten. The DNA for the CDR3 is TGTGCCAGCAGCCAAGATGGTTGGAGAACTAGCGGGGGACACAATGAGCAGTTCTTC. Encoded protein: CASSQDGWRTSGGHNEQFF. This rearrangement joins TRBV14 to TRBJ2-1; TRBD2 agrees at 11 bases. The CDR3 has 19 residues. From germline, CDR1 is SGHDN and CDR2 FVKESK. Trimming took 0 bases from V and 5 from J; bases not matched to a gene: 12.

This clonotype was counted between two and nine times. The chain recombines TRBV20-1 with TRBJ1-1; TRBD1 agrees at 11 bases. In germline, CDR1 is DFQATT, CDR2 SNEGSKA (reference sequence). Germline trimming cut 0 bases from V and 10 bases from J; bases unmatched to any gene: 16. This CDR3 comprises 17 residues. DNA for the CDR3: TGCAGTGCTAGAGATTCACCCGGACAGGGGGCAAACAAAGGAGCTTTCTTT. This encodes CSARDSPGQGANKGAFF.

This clonotype was observed at least ten times. The rearrangement joins TRBV5-1 to TRBJ1-6, with 9 bases that match TRBD1. Germline V gene data show CDR1 as SGHRS and CDR2 as YFSETQ. The CDR3 consists of 15 residues. Trimming cost V 0 bases and J 12 bases; bases outside gene matches: 7. In nucleotides, the CDR3 is TGCGCCAGCAGCTTGGAGCCGGGACAGGGTAGACCCCTCCACTTT. It encodes CASSLEPGQGRPLHF.

The table lists this clonotype with many counts. This rearrangement joins TRBV6-5 to TRBJ1-2; 9 bases align to TRBD1. CDR1 MNHEY and CDR2 SVGAGI come from the germline V gene. CDR3 length: 18 amino acids. The ends lost 2 bases at V and 4 bases at J; junction bases unmatched: 14. The CDR3 sequence: CASSYVGQGAFRLYGYTF. The CDR3 DNA reads TGTGCCAGCAGTTACGTGGGACAGGGAGCTTTCAGACTCTATGGCTACACCTTC.

This clonotype was seen only a few times. The chain links TRBV7-6 to TRBJ2-2; TRBD1 matches at 8 bases. Germline V gene data show CDR1 as SGHVS and CDR2 as FNYEAQ. V lost 0 bases to trimming and J lost 0 bases; unmatched junction nucleotides: 3. The CDR3 covers 17 residues. The CDR3 nucleotides read TGTGCCAGCAGCTTAGCAACGGGACAGGCGAACACCGGGGAGCTGTTTTTT. Protein product: CASSLATGQANTGELFF.

This clonotype showed up many times. CDR3 residues: CASSSEPTSTDTQYF. The CDR3 nucleotides read TGCGCCAGCAGCTCCGAGCCCACTAGCACAGATACGCAGTATTTT. The gene calls are TRBV5-1 and TRBJ2-3, with no clear D. The CDR3 totals 15 residues. V was trimmed by 3 bases and J by 0 bases, leaving 11 bases between them. Germline CDR1 is SGHRS and CDR2 is YFSETQ.

This rearrangement joins TRBV12-5 to TRBJ2-3; 7 bases agree with TRBD1. Germline trimming cut 7 bases from V and 0 bases from J; bases unmatched to any gene: 7. CDR3 length: 15 residues. Germline V lookup: CDR1 LGHNT, CDR2 FRNRAP. CDR3 sequence (DNA): TGTGCTAGTGTCCGGGACAGCCGTAGCACAGATACGCAGTATTTT. Translation gives CASVRDSRSTDTQYF.

This clonotype was seen repeatedly, ten times or more. The rearrangement links TRBV12-3 or TRBV12-4 to TRBJ1-6; TRBD1 matches 7 bases. The V segment lost 6 bases and the J segment 7 bases; nucleotides outside the gene matches: 9. The CDR3 is 15 amino acids. CDR3 nucleotides: TGTGCCAGCAGCTCCAGACAGGGAAGGAATTCACCCCTCCACTTT. It codes for CASSSRQGRNSPLHF.

This clonotype was counted only a few times. The J gene is TRBJ2-6, the V gene TRBV9, with no clear D. Germline assignment: CDR1 SGDLS and CDR2 YYNGEE. Trimming pared 0 bases from V and 4 bases from J, leaving 14 bases between. This CDR3 has 17 amino acids. CDR3 sequence reads: CASSVEVPGAGANVLTF. The CDR3 nucleotides are TGTGCCAGCAGCGTAGAAGTTCCGGGTGCCGGGGCCAACGTCCTGACTTTC.

This clonotype came up a few times. The chain uses TRBV27 and TRBJ2-5; D remains ambiguous. Germline V lookup: CDR1 MNHEY, CDR2 SMNVEV (reference sequence). Trimming shortened V by 5 bases and J by 1 base, and 17 bases separated the two germline ends. This CDR3 contains 16 residues. The CDR3 DNA reads TGTGCCAGCAGTGCCCCCCGTGTCAGAAGCCAAGAGACCCAGTACTTC. It encodes CASSAPRVRSQETQYF.

The sample holds many counts of this clonotype. The rearrangement joins TRBV15 to TRBJ1-5, with TRBD1 matching over 11 bases. V gave up 0 bases and J gave up 5 bases; unmatched junction bases: 6. The CDR3 totals 17 residues. CDR1 and CDR2 (germline): LNHNV, YYDKDF (reference sequence). The CDR3 loop is CATSRDRTGGRDQPQHF. The CDR3 nucleotides are TGTGCCACCAGCAGAGATCGGACAGGGGGCCGGGATCAGCCCCAGCATTTT.

As for this clonotype: This may be a read error: a much more frequent sequence differs by one nucleotide. The J gene is TRBJ2-1, the V gene TRBV7-2, with 7 bases that match TRBD1. The CDR3 totals 15 residues. Germline CDR1 SGHTA, CDR2 FQGNSA. CDR3 residues: CAGSYAGTANNEQFF. In DNA, the CDR3 is TGTGCCGGCAGCTACGCCGGGACAGCGAATAATGAGCAGTTCTTC.